The 9 T cell receptor beta chains reported below all come from one sample, sequenced in a study of blood T cell repertoires in COVID-19. The repertoire was sequenced with immunoSEQ multiplex PCR; TCRdb's copy has only in-frame clones and lacks some. The data contain 200,000 or so clones, 70% to 90% of them singletons. Sequencing was done on a sample of peripheral blood. The receptors come from a human donor with active or convalescent COVID-19. The donor label of this sample is uncertain.

The chain recombines TRBV6-6 with TRBJ2-1; TRBD1 might be the D (6 bases). Per germline, CDR1 MNHNY and CDR2 SVGAGI (reference sequence). The V and J ends lost 5 bases and 8 bases respectively, with 22 bases between them. The CDR3 totals 16 residues. As DNA, the CDR3 is TGTGCCAGCAGTAACCTAAAAGCCAGGGGATCAGATGAGCAGTTCTTC. Its protein is CASSNLKARGSDEQFF.

This clone was seen just once. CDR3 sequence: CASSLAPGQGNYGYTF. In DNA, the CDR3 is TGTGCCAGCAGCTTAGCCCCAGGACAGGGAAATTATGGCTACACCTTC. This chain links TRBV7-3 with TRBJ1-2, with 8 bases fitting TRBD1. Germline trimming cut 2 bases from V and 5 bases from J; bases unmatched to any gene: 10. Germline V gene sequence: CDR1 SGHTA, CDR2 FQGTGA. The CDR3 is 16 residues long.

The genes are TRBV6-2 or TRBV6-3 and TRBJ2-5; D ambiguous. CDR1 and CDR2 from the germline V gene are MNHEY and SVGEGT. V lost 3 bases, J lost 4 bases, and 21 bases lay in between. The length of the CDR3 is 17 residues. The chain's CDR3 is CASSYSADPPVRETQYF. DNA of the CDR3: TGTGCCAGCAGTTATTCGGCGGATCCCCCTGTCCGAGAGACCCAGTACTTC.

V is TRBV5-1 and J is TRBJ2-5; TRBD2 might be the D (6 bases). Trimming took 4 bases from V and 2 from J, leaving 12 bases between them. Germline V gene sequence: CDR1 SGHRS, CDR2 YFSETQ. The CDR3 loop spans 14 amino acids. The CDR3, as DNA: TGCGCCAGCAGCCCGGGAGTACAACAAGAGACCCAGTACTTC. Its translation: CASSPGVQQETQYF.

V and J are TRBV18 and TRBJ1-2; D is unclear. In germline, CDR1 is KGHSH, CDR2 LQKENI. Trimming cost V 4 bases and J 8 bases, with 17 bases left between them. The CDR3 sequence is 14 residues long. The CDR3 sequence is CASSRYPQEDGYTF. For the CDR3, the DNA is TGTGCCAGCTCACGGTACCCCCAGGAAGACGGCTACACCTTC.

CDR3 amino acids: CASSLRGRSGTDTQYF. In nucleotides, the CDR3 is TGTGCCAGCAGCTTGAGAGGTCGCTCTGGAACAGATACGCAGTATTTT. This chain links TRBV5-4 with TRBJ2-3; the D is unclear. The CDR3 consists of 16 residues. CDR1 and CDR2 (germline): SGHNT, YYREEE (reference sequence). The V and J ends lost 1 base and 3 bases respectively, with 15 bases between them.

This clone was counted between two and nine times. This chain connects TRBV9 to TRBJ2-7; 9 nucleotides align to TRBD2. V shed 3 bases and J 3 bases; nucleotides not matched to a gene: 10. This CDR3 has 16 residues. The germline V gene has CDR1 SGDLS and CDR2 YYNGEE. This CDR3 is CASSAGLAGGNYEQYF. In nucleotides, the CDR3 is TGTGCCAGCAGCGCAGGCCTTGCGGGGGGGAACTACGAGCAGTACTTC.

There are a few counts of this clone. The chain couples TRBV15 to TRBJ2-2; 7 bases are shared with TRBD1. Germline CDR1 is LNHNV and CDR2 is YYDKDF (reference sequence). The ends lost 3 bases at V and 0 bases at J; junction bases unmatched: 4. The CDR3 length is 16 residues. The CDR3 nucleotides are TGTGCCACCAGCAGCGTAACAGGGGCGAACACCGGGGAGCTGTTTTTT. Its translation is CATSSVTGANTGELFF.

The rearrangement uses TRBV5-1 and TRBJ2-1; 7 positions agree with TRBD1. This CDR3 has 14 amino acids. V trimming: 4 bases; J trimming: 2 bases; junction bases outside the gene matches: 3. The germline gives CDR1 SGHRS, CDR2 YFSETQ. CDR3 residues: CASSPGTAYNEQFF. CDR3 sequence (DNA): TGCGCCAGCAGCCCCGGGACAGCCTACAATGAGCAGTTCTTC.